Sequencing of this T cell receptor (beta chain) was carried out in a study of blood T cell repertoires in COVID-19. Study as a whole: The United States, Italy and Spain supplied acute and convalescent COVID-19 samples. The analysed material was cDNA or gDNA that came from T cells, B-cell-depleted T cells, or PBMCs.

Germline V gives CDR1 MGHDK, CDR2 SYGVNS. The CDR3 is 13 amino acids. The junction had 7 bases not matched to a gene; V was cut back by 7 bases and J by 5 bases. Per the authors' pipeline: Amplified reference gene primers provided the basis for estimating nucleated cell counts. Method: immunoSEQ multiplex PCR; TCRdb's copy keeps in-frame clones and lacks some. V and J calls and clone size are given by that table; D and trimming were obtained from the DNA. The repertoire holds around 300,000 clones, with about nine tenths as singletons. In assigning cohorts, the study relied on participant-reported clinical history.

Specimen: PBMCs or T cells enriched from blood (not recorded which). This clonotype originated in a woman aged 45-60 years who had recovered from COVID-19. This rearrangement joins TRBV25-1 to TRBJ2-7; 8 bases are a match to TRBD1. CDR3 in amino acids: CASMGDRGHEQYF. The DNA for the CDR3 is TGTGCCAGCATGGGAGACAGGGGCCACGAGCAGTACTTC.